This TCR beta chain appears in the sequencing data of a study of beta chain features in type 1 diabetes. Regarding the study as a whole: All four CD4+ subsets of Type 1 diabetes patients contained TCRB CDR3s that were moderately but significantly shorter. The study notes PCR might favor shorter templates equally in patients and controls.

Germline CDR1 is MDHEN and CDR2 is SYDVKM. Trimming pared 4 bases from V and 3 bases from J, leaving 10 bases between. The CDR3 is 13 amino acids. About this clone: Its cognate antigen is unknown. Other DNA sequences in this sample translate to the same CDR3.

In total, each donor contributed a single heparinised blood draw that averaged around 120 mL. The whole isolated RNA underwent reverse transcription, so sequencing captured expressed TCRB transcripts. Clones were sequenced by immunoSEQ multiplex PCR, and TCRdb holds only the in-frame ones, with some missing. This table holds approximately 250,000 clones, approximately 16% found once. The sequenced sample was naive CD4+ T cells from blood. V usage is TRBV28 and J usage is TRBJ2-7, with D possibly matching TRBD1 (6 bases). This TCR was recovered from a man under 40 with type 1 diabetes. CDR3 amino acids: CASSSGQGYEQYF. The CDR3 DNA reads TGTGCCAGCAGTTCGGGACAAGGCTACGAGCAGTACTTC.